These T cell receptor beta chains were read from a single sample in a study of blood T cells in healthy people across ages. TCRdb itself ran the 5' RACE reads through MiXCR, one entry per CDR3 protein. The table has roughly 800,000 distinct CDR3 sequences, approximately 25% seen once; the top ten hold just under 9.5%. The same data also went into a second study, on T cells of mothers and their children.

Specimen: blood. These receptors were obtained from a boy aged 5-17 years in good health. CDR3s include the opening cysteine and the closing phenylalanine or tryptophan. Each record gives: V gene, D gene, clone size, J gene, CDR3 protein, CDR3 DNA. D genes are given only for firm matches. Clone size is given for some rows only: seen once, a few or many times, or a class if the clone is expanded.

>TRBV19|TRBD2|few|TRBJ2-7
CASSVLAGGHYEQYF
TGCGCCAGTAGCGTACTAGCGGGGGGCCACTACGAGCAGTACTTC
>TRBV7-9|-|few|TRBJ2-1
CASSSIRDGYNEQFF
TGTGCCAGCAGCTCCATCCGGGACGGGTACAATGAGCAGTTCTTC
>TRBV20-1|TRBD1|-|TRBJ2-7
CSAQGQGSYEQYF
TGCAGTGCTCAGGGACAGGGAAGCTACGAGCAGTACTTC
>TRBV7-2|-|few|TRBJ1-1
CASSFTGAPEAFF
TGTGCCAGCAGCTTTACGGGGGCGCCTGAAGCTTTCTTT
>TRBV7-9|-|-|TRBJ1-2
CASSANRDDGYTF
TGTGCCAGCAGCGCCAACAGGGACGATGGCTACACCTTC
>TRBV7-9|TRBD1|few|TRBJ2-7
CASSLDGQVSYEQYF
TGTGCCAGCAGCCTCGACGGACAGGTCTCCTACGAGCAGTACTTC
>TRBV12-3/TRBV12-4|-|few|TRBJ2-5
CASSFILGGEQYF
TGTGCCAGCAGTTTTATCTTGGGTGGGGAGCAGTACTTC
>TRBV9|-|few|TRBJ2-1
CASNGGAPYNEQFF
TGTGCCAGCAATGGAGGGGCCCCCTACAATGAGCAGTTCTTC
>TRBV7-9|-|-|TRBJ2-3
CASSFSRGMDTQYF
TGTGCCAGCAGCTTTTCCAGGGGTATGGATACGCAGTATTTT
>TRBV7-6|-|-|TRBJ1-6
CATGRANNSPLHF
TGTGCCACCGGGCGGGCTAATAATTCACCCCTCCACTTT
>TRBV12-3/TRBV12-4|TRBD2|-|TRBJ2-5
CASRYAGGETQYF
TGTGCCAGCAGATATGCGGGGGGAGAGACCCAGTACTTC
>TRBV12-5|-|-|TRBJ2-1
CASGLGDYSNNEQFF
TGTGCTAGTGGTTTGGGTGACTATTCAAACAATGAGCAGTTCTTC
>TRBV7-2|-|-|TRBJ2-5
CASSFAAAVQETQYF
TGTGCCAGCAGCTTTGCAGCGGCGGTTCAAGAGACCCAGTACTTC
>TRBV7-6|TRBD1|-|TRBJ2-3
CASSPSTGGDTQYF
TGTGCCAGCAGCCCGTCGACAGGGGGAGATACGCAGTATTTT
>TRBV5-1|TRBD1|few|TRBJ1-2
CASAFGTGGNYGYTF
TGCGCCAGCGCCTTTGGGACAGGGGGAAACTATGGCTACACCTTC
>TRBV6-5|TRBD1|few|TRBJ2-7
CASSGTGSPYEQYF
TGTGCCAGCAGCGGGACAGGGAGCCCCTACGAGCAGTACTTC
>TRBV12-3/TRBV12-4|TRBD2|few|TRBJ2-5
CASSPSGTSGETQYF
TGTGCCAGCAGTCCCAGTGGGACTAGTGGAGAGACCCAGTACTTC
>TRBV6-5|TRBD1|-|TRBJ2-7
CASSYSGGTGSNEQYF
TGTGCCAGCAGTTACTCAGGCGGGACAGGGTCCAACGAGCAGTACTTC
>TRBV29-1|TRBD2|once|TRBJ2-5
CSVVGGVAETQYF
TGCAGCGTTGTGGGGGGGGTGGCGGAGACCCAGTACTTC
>TRBV28|TRBD1|-|TRBJ2-7
CASSETGGETYEQYF
TGTGCCAGCAGTGAGACAGGGGGCGAAACCTACGAGCAGTACTTC
>TRBV29-1|-|few|TRBJ2-3
CTALDGTDTQYF
TGCACGGCACTAGATGGCACAGATACGCAGTATTTT
>TRBV24-1|-|-|TRBJ2-2
CATSDRLGRIGELFF
TGTGCCACCAGTGACCGCCTTGGGCGGATCGGGGAGCTGTTTTTT
>TRBV6-1|TRBD2|few|TRBJ2-4
CASSEVLAGGLDIQYF
TGTGCCAGCAGTGAAGTACTAGCGGGAGGTTTAGACATTCAGTACTTC
>TRBV19|-|many|TRBJ2-5
CASSIEETQYF
TGTGCCAGCAGTATAGAGGAGACCCAGTACTTC
>TRBV11-2|-|few|TRBJ2-1
CASSFPGTFDNEQFF
TGTGCCAGCAGCTTTCCCGGGACCTTCGACAATGAGCAGTTCTTC
>TRBV5-8|TRBD1|-|TRBJ2-5
CASSGGTGPHF
TGTGCCAGCAGCGGCGGGACAGGCCCCCACTTC
>TRBV27|TRBD1|-|TRBJ2-3
CASSWTGDTQYF
TGTGCCAGCAGTTGGACAGGAGATACGCAGTATTTT
>TRBV29-1|TRBD1|-|TRBJ2-1
CSITGTADDNKQFF
TGCAGCATAACCGGGACAGCCGATGACAATAAGCAGTTCTTC
>TRBV28|-|few|TRBJ2-7
CASHGLGYEQYF
TGTGCCAGCCACGGGCTAGGATACGAGCAGTACTTC
>TRBV4-3|-|once|TRBJ2-7
CASSQDRTDPYEQYF
TGCGCCAGCAGCCAAGACCGGACTGACCCCTACGAGCAGTACTTC
>TRBV6-1|TRBD2|few|TRBJ2-1
CASSRTSVRGTGVEQFF
TGTGCCAGCAGTCGGACTAGCGTACGGGGGACCGGGGTTGAGCAGTTCTTC
>TRBV15|-|few|TRBJ2-1
CATSRDLRRGSYNEQFF
TGTGCCACCAGCAGAGATTTACGGAGGGGGTCCTACAATGAGCAGTTCTTC
>TRBV18|-|-|TRBJ1-4
CASSPLTGPGEKLFF
TGTGCCAGCTCACCACTCACAGGGCCCGGCGAAAAACTGTTTTTT
>TRBV7-9|-|-|TRBJ1-3
CASSSWDPLAIYF
TGTGCCAGCAGCTCCTGGGACCCGTTAGCCATATATTTT
>TRBV29-1|TRBD1|-|TRBJ2-1
CSVRDRYNEQFF
TGCAGCGTCCGGGACAGGTACAATGAGCAGTTCTTC
>TRBV12-3/TRBV12-4|-|few|TRBJ1-5
CATGELLSNQPQHF
TGTGCCACGGGTGAACTACTTAGCAATCAGCCCCAGCATTTT
>TRBV11-2|TRBD1|few|TRBJ1-2
CASSPIRDRADGYTF
TGTGCCAGCAGCCCAATCCGGGACAGGGCGGATGGCTACACCTTC
>TRBV3-1|TRBD1|-|TRBJ1-4
CASSQGDREKLFF
TGTGCCAGCAGCCAGGGGGACAGAGAAAAACTGTTTTTT
>TRBV4-1|-|-|TRBJ2-3
CASSPGDVYTDTQYF
TGCGCCAGCAGCCCTGGGGACGTGTACACAGATACGCAGTATTTT
>TRBV20-1|-|few|TRBJ2-1
CPANGEALVGNEQFF
TGCCCCGCTAACGGGGAGGCACTGGTCGGGAATGAGCAGTTCTTC
>TRBV29-1|-|-|TRBJ2-2
CSVDQGLTNTGELFF
TGCAGCGTTGACCAGGGGCTAACGAACACCGGGGAGCTGTTTTTT
>TRBV4-3|TRBD1|-|TRBJ2-3
CASSQEVQGSDTQYF
TGCGCCAGCAGCCAAGAAGTACAGGGGTCAGATACGCAGTATTTT
>TRBV7-9|TRBD1|-|TRBJ2-7
CASSLVGQMPVGEQYF
TGTGCCAGCAGCTTAGTGGGACAGATGCCGGTCGGCGAGCAGTACTTC
>TRBV29-1|-|few|TRBJ1-1
CSVEGWRGGTEAFF
TGCAGCGTGGAGGGGTGGCGAGGGGGGACTGAAGCTTTCTTT
>TRBV11-3|-|-|TRBJ2-5
CASSSRFQEAQYF
TGTGCCAGCAGCTCCCGGTTCCAAGAGGCCCAGTACTTC
>TRBV9|-|-|TRBJ1-2
CASSVNRERGYTF
TGTGCCAGCAGCGTTAACAGGGAACGGGGCTACACCTTC
>TRBV29-1|-|-|TRBJ2-3
CSVEFGGTALQADTQYF
TGCAGCGTTGAATTTGGGGGAACAGCCCTTCAAGCAGATACGCAGTATTTT
>TRBV11-2|-|-|TRBJ2-5
CASSFGTFAGEETQYF
TGTGCCAGCAGCTTCGGGACCTTCGCAGGGGAAGAGACCCAGTACTTC
>TRBV27|-|-|TRBJ1-1
CATRTGTEAFF
TGTGCCACGAGGACGGGCACTGAAGCTTTCTTT
>TRBV6-1|-|few|TRBJ2-7
CAVREGTYEQYF
TGTGCCGTTAGAGAGGGCACCTACGAGCAGTACTTC